The subject of this entry is one T cell receptor (beta chain). No antigen is known for it. Repertoires were generated with immunoSEQ multiplex PCR, while TCRdb's copy carries only in-frame clones and drops some. The data contain about 160,000 clones, roughly 90% of them singletons. The germline gives CDR1 SGHAT, CDR2 FQNNGV. J gave up 4 bases and V 1 base, and 5 bases lay outside the gene matches. This CDR3 has 16 residues. The data were taken from a study of cytomegalovirus exposure and HLA in healthy donors. Study results and caveats: The study labeled more than 150 TCR beta chains cytomegalovirus-associated.

The chain links TRBV11-2 to TRBJ1-5; 9 positions match TRBD1. Sequences were obtained from PBMCs. The clonotype comes from a woman in her late teens or twenties in good health and CMV-seronegative. The chain's CDR3 is CASSLGTGEMNQPQHF. The DNA for the CDR3 is TGTGCCAGCAGCTTAGGGACAGGGGAAATGAATCAGCCCCAGCATTTT.